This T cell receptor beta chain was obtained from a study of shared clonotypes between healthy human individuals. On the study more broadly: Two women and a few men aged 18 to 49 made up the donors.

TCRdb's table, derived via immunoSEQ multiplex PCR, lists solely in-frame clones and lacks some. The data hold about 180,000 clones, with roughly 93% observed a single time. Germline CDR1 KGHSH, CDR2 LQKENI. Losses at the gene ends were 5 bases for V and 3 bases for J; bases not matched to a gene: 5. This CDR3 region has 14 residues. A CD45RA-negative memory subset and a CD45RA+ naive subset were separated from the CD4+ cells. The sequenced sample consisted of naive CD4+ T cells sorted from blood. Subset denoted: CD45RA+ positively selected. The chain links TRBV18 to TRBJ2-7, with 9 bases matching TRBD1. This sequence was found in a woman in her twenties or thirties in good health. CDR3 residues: CASSTRQGDYEQYF. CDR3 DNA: TGTGCCAGCTCAACCAGACAGGGGGACTACGAGCAGTACTTC.